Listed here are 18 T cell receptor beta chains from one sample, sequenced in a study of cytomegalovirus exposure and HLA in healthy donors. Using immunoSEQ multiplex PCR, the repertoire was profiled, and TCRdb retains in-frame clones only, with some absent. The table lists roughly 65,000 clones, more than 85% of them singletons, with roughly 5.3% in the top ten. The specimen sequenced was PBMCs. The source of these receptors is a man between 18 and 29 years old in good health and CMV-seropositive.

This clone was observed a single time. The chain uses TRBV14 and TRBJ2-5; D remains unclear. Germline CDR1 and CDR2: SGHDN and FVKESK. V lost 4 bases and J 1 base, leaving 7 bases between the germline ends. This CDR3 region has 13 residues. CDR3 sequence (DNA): TGTGCCAGCAGCCCATACTCCCAAGAGACCCAGTACTTC. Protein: CASSPYSQETQYF.

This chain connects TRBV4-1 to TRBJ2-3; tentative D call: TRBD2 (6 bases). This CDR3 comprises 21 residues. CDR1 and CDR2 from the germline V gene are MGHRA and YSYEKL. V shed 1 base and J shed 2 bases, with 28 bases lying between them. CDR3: CASSQVFPRGVGSQITDTQYF. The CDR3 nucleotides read TGCGCCAGCAGCCAAGTCTTCCCGCGGGGCGTAGGATCCCAAATCACAGATACGCAGTATTTT.

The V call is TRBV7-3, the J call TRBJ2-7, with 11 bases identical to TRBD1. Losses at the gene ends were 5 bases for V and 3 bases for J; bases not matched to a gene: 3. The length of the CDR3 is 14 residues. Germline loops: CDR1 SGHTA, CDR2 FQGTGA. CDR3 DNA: TGTGCCAGCAGCCCCGGGACAGGGGGCTACGAGCAGTACTTC. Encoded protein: CASSPGTGGYEQYF. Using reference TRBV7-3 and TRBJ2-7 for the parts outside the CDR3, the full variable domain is GAGVSQTPSNKVTEKGKYVELRCDPISGHTALYWYRQSLGQGPEFLIYFQGTGAADDSGLPNDRFFAVRPEGSVSTLKIQRTERGDSAVYLCASSPGTGGYEQYFGPGTRLTVT.

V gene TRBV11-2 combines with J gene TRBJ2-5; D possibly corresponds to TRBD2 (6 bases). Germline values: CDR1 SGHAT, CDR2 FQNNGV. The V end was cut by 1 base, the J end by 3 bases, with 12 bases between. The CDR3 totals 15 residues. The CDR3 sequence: CASSLGLGGEETQYF. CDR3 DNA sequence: TGTGCCAGCAGCTTAGGACTAGGAGGGGAAGAGACCCAGTACTTC.

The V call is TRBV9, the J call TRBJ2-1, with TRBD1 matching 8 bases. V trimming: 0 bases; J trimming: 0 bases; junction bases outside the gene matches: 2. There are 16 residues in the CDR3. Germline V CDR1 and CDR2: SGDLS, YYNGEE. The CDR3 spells CASSVGTGGSYNEQFF. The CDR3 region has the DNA TGTGCCAGCAGCGTAGGTACAGGGGGCTCCTACAATGAGCAGTTCTTC.

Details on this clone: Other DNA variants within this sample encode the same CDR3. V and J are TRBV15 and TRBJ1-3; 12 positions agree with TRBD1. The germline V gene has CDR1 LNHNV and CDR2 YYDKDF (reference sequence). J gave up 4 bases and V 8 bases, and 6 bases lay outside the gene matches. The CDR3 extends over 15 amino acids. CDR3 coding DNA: TGTGCCACCTCCCGGGACAGGGGGCCAGGAAACACCATATATTTT. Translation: CATSRDRGPGNTIYF.

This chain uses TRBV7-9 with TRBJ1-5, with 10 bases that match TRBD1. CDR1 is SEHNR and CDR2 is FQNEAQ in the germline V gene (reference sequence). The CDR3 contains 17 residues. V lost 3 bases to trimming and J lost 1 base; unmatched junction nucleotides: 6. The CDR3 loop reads CASSLGQGTGSNQPQHF. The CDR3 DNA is TGTGCCAGCAGCTTGGGACAGGGGACGGGGAGCAATCAGCCCCAGCATTTT.

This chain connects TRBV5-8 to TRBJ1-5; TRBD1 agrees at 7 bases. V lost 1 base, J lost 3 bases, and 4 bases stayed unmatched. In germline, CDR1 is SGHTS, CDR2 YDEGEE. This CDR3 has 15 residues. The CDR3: CASSLRTGINQPQHF. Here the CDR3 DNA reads TGTGCCAGCAGCTTGCGGACAGGAATCAATCAGCCCCAGCATTTT.

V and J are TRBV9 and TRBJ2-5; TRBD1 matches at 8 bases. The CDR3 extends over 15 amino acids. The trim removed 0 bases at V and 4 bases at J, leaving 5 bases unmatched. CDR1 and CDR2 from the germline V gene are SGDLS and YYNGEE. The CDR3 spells CASSVAGTGGETQYF. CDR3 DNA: TGTGCCAGCAGCGTAGCGGGAACAGGGGGAGAGACCCAGTACTTC.

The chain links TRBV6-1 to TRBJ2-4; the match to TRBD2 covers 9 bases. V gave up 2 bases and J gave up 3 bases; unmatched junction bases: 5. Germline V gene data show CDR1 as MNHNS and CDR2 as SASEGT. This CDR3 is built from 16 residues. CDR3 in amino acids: CASSEKLAGLKNIQYF. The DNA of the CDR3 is TGTGCCAGCAGTGAAAAGCTAGCGGGACTCAAAAACATTCAGTACTTC.

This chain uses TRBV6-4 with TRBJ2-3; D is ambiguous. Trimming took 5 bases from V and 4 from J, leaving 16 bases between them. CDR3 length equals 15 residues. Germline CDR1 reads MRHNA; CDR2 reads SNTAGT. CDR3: CASSSSNLGPDTQYF. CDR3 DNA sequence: TGTGCCAGCAGTTCGTCGAACCTGGGCCCAGATACGCAGTATTTT.

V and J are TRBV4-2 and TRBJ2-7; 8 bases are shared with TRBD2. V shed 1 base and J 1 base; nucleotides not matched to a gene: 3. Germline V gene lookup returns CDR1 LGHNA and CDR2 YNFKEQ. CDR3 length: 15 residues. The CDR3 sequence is CASSQAQRESYEQYF. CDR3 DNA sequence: TGTGCCAGCAGCCAAGCCCAGCGGGAGTCCTACGAGCAGTACTTC.

This CDR3 reads CASSESLAGRLSEQFF. DNA for the CDR3: TGTGCCAGCAGTGAATCACTAGCGGGGAGATTGAGTGAGCAGTTCTTC. The rearrangement joins TRBV6-1 to TRBJ2-1; TRBD2 matches 10 bases. After removal of 2 bases from V and 9 bases from J, the junction contained 10 bases not matched to a gene. The CDR3 extends over 16 amino acids. The germline V gene encodes CDR1 MNHNS and CDR2 SASEGT.

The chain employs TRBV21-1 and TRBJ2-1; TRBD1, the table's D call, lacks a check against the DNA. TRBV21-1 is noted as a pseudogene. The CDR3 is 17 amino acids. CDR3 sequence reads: CASSKGNRGQGWNEQFF. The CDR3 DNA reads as TGTGCCAGCAGCAAGGGGAATAGGGGCCAGGGTTGGAATGAGCAGTTCTTC.

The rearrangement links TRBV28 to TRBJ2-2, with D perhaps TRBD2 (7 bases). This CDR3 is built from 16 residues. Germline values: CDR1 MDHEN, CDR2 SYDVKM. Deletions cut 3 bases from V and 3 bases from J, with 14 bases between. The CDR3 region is CASSFGRGTYTGELFF. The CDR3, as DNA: TGTGCCAGCAGTTTTGGGAGGGGGACTTACACCGGGGAGCTGTTTTTT.

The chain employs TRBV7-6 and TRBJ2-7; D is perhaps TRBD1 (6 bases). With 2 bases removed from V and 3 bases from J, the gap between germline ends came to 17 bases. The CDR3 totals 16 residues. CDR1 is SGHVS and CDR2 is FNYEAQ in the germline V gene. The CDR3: CASSLNEGVANYEQYF. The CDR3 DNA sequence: TGTGCCAGCAGCTTAAATGAGGGGGTCGCAAACTACGAGCAGTACTTC. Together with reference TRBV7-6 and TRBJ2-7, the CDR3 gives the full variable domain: GAGVSQSPRYKVTKRGQDVALRCDPISGHVSLYWYRQALGQGPEFLTYFNYEAQQDKSGLPNDRFSAERPEGSISTLTIQRTEQRDSAMYRCASSLNEGVANYEQYFGPGTRLTVT.

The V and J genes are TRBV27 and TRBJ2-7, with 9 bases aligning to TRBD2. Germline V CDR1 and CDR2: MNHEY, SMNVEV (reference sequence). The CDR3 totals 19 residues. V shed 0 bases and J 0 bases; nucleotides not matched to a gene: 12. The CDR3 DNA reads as TGTGCCAGCAGTTTATCCGTTGGGTCAGCGGGAGGAGTCTCCTACGAGCAGTACTTC. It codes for CASSLSVGSAGGVSYEQYF.

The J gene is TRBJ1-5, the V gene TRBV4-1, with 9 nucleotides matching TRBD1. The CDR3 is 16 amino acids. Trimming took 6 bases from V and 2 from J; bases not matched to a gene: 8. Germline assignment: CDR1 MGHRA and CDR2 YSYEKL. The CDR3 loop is CASSLGQGMGNQPQHF. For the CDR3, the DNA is TGCGCCAGCAGTCTGGGACAGGGAATGGGCAATCAGCCCCAGCATTTT.